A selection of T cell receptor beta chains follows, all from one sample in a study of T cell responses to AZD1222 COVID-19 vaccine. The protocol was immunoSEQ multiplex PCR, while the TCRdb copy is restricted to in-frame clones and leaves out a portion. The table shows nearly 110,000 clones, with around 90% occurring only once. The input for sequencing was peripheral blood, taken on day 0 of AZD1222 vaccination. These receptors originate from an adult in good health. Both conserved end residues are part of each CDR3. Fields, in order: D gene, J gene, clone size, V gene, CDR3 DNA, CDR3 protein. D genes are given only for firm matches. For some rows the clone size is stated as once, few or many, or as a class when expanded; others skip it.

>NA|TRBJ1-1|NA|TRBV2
TGTGCCAGCAGTGCCGACGGGTTGAACACTGAAGCTTTCTTT
CASSADGLNTEAFF
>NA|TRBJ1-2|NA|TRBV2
TGTGCCAGCAGTGAATCGGGGGTGAGGTATGGCTACACCTTC
CASSESGVRYGYTF
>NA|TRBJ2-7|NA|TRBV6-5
TGTGCCAGCAGTTCCGGGATCGAGGGGCTCGAGCAGTACTTC
CASSSGIEGLEQYF
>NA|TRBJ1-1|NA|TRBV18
TGTGCCAGCTCACCGCCGAACACTGAAGCTTTCTTT
CASSPPNTEAFF
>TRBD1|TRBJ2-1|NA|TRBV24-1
TGTGCCACCAGTGCGGGAACAGGGGCCACTCTTTACAATGAGCAGTTCTTC
CATSAGTGATLYNEQFF
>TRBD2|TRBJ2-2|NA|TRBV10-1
TGCGCCAGCAGTGCGGGCGGGAGAAGCGGGGAGCTGTTTTTT
CASSAGGRSGELFF
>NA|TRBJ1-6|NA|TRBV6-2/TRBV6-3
TGTGCCAGCAGTTACCTGACCGGGACTCTGAGCTCCTATAATTCACCCCTCCACTTT
CASSYLTGTLSSYNSPLHF
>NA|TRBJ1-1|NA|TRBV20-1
TGCAGTGCTCAGATGAACACTGAAGCTTTCTTT
CSAQMNTEAFF
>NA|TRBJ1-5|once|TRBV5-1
TGCGCCAGCAGCGCCGGGACTTCAGGGCAGCCCCAGCATTTT
CASSAGTSGQPQHF
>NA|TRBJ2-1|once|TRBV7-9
TGTGCCAGCAGCCACCCTCAGGGGCGAGGTGGTGAGCAGTTCTTC
CASSHPQGRGGEQFF
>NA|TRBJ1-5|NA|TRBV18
TGTGCCAGCTCACGCGACCAAGACCAGCCCCAGCATTTT
CASSRDQDQPQHF
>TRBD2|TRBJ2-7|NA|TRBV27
TGTGCCAGCAGCCGTAGACATAGCGGGAACCACGAGCAGTACTTC
CASSRRHSGNHEQYF
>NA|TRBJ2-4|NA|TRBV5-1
TGCGCCAGCAGCTTGGGTTCCAGGTGGGAAAACATTCAGTACTTC
CASSLGSRWENIQYF
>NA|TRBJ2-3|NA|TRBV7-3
TGTGCCAGCAGTCTTCAGAGCACAGATACGCAGTATTTT
CASSLQSTDTQYF
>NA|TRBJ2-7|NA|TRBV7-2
TGTGCCAGCACCTGGGGTCCGGGGTCCTACGAGCAGTACTTC
CASTWGPGSYEQYF
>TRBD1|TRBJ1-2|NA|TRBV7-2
TGTGCCAGCAGCTTAGTGGGACAGGGGGTTTCTTCTGGCTACACCTTC
CASSLVGQGVSSGYTF
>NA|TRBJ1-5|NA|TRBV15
TGTGCCACCAGCAGAGATCGGAACAGGGGCAATCAGCCCCAGCATTTT
CATSRDRNRGNQPQHF
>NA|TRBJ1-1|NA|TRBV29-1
TGCAGCGTTCGAGGGGGGGCGATTGAAGCTTTCTTT
CSVRGGAIEAFF
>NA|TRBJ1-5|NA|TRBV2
TGTGCCAGCAGTGAAGCGCCAGGGCTGGGGCCCCAGCATTTT
CASSEAPGLGPQHF
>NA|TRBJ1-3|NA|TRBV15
TGTGCCACCAGCAGAGGGAGATTACCAGACAGGAGTGGAAACACCATATATTTT
CATSRGRLPDRSGNTIYF
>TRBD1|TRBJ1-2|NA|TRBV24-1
TGTGCCACCAGGGACAGGGAGTATGGCTACACCTTC
CATRDREYGYTF
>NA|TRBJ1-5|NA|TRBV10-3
TGTGCCATCAGTGATGGCGATCAGCCCCAGCATTTT
CAISDGDQPQHF
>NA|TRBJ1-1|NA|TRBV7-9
TGTGCCAGCAGCTTAACCGGGAACACTGAAGCTTTCTTT
CASSLTGNTEAFF
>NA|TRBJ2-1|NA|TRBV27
TGTGCCAGCAGGCCGACCGCTGCCTCCTACAATGAGCAGTTCTTC
CASRPTAASYNEQFF
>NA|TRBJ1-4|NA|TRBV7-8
TGTGCCAGCAGCTTAGGGGACCCAGGGATTGAAAAACTGTTTTTT
CASSLGDPGIEKLFF
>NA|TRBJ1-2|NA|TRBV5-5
TGTGCCAGCAGCCGGGACGGACCCTATGGCTACACCTTC
CASSRDGPYGYTF
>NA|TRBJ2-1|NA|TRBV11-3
TGTGCCAGCAGCTCTCTAGGGGGATCCTACAATGAGCAGTTCTTC
CASSSLGGSYNEQFF
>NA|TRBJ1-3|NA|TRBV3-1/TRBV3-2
TGTGCCAGCAGCCAAGAGGAGGGGGGTAACACCATATATTTT
CASSQEEGGNTIYF
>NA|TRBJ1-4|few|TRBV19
TGTGCCAGTAGGACTAAAGCAACTAATGAAAAACTGTTTTTT
CASRTKATNEKLFF
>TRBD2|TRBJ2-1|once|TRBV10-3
TGTGCCATCAGTGATTCGCGGGAGAGTAGGTTCAGTGAGCAGTTCTTC
CAISDSRESRFSEQFF
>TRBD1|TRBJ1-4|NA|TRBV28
TGTGCCAGCAGTCTTTACACCACAGGGGATGAAGATGAAAAACTGTTTTTT
CASSLYTTGDEDEKLFF
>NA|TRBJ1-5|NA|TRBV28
TGTGCCAGCAGGTATAGAACGGGATGGGAACAGCCCCAGCATTTT
CASRYRTGWEQPQHF
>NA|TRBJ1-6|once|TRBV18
TGTGCCAGCTCACCACCCCTCCACTTT
CASSPPLHF
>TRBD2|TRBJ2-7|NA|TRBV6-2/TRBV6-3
TGTGCCAGCAGTCCCCTCGGAGCGGGATCCTCCTACGAGCAGTACTTC
CASSPLGAGSSYEQYF
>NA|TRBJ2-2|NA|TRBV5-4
TGTGCCAGCAGCCCTCCGGCGACGAACACCGGGGAGCTGTTTTTT
CASSPPATNTGELFF
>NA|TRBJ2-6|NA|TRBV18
TGTGCCAGCTCACCACCGAGGGATGGGGCCAACGTCCTGACTTTC
CASSPPRDGANVLTF
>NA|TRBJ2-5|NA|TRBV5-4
TGTGCCAGCAGCTTGGGACCAACCCAAGAGACCCAGTACTTC
CASSLGPTQETQYF
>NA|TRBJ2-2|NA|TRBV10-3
TGTGCCATCACTCAGACTAGGGATACGAACACCGGGGAGCTGTTTTTT
CAITQTRDTNTGELFF
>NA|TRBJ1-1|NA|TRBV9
TGTGCCAGCAGCGGGGGGACAAGCCAAGAAGCTTTCTTT
CASSGGTSQEAFF